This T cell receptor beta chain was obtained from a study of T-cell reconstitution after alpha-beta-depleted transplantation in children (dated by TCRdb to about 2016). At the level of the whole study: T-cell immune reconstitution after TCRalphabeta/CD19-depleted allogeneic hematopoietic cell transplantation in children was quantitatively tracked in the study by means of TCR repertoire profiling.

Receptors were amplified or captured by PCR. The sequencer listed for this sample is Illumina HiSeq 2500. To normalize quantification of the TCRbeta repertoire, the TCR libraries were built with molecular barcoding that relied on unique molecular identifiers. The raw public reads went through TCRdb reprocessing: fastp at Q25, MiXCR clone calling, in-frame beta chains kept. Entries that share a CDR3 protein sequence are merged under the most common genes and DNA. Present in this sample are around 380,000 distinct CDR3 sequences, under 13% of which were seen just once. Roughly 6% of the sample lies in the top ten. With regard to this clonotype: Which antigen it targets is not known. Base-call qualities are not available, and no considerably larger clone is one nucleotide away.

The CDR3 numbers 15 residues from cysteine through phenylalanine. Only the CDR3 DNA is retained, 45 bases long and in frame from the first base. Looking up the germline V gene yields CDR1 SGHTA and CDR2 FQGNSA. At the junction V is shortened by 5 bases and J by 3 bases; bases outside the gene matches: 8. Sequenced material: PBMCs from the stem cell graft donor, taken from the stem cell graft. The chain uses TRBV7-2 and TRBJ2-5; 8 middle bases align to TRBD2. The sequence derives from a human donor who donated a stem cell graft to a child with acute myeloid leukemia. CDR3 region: CASSPRVTSEETQYF. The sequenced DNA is TGTGCCAGCAGCCCCCGGGTGACTAGCGAAGAGACCCAGTACTTC. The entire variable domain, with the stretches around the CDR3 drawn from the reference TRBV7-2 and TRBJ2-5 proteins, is GAGVSQSPSNKVTEKGKDVELRCDPISGHTALYWYRQSLGQGLEFLIYFQGNSAPDKSGLPSDRFSAERTGGSVSTLTIQRTQQEDSAVYLCASSPRVTSEETQYFGPGTRLLVL.